Described below is a single T cell receptor beta chain sequence and its context. This table comes from immunoSEQ multiplex PCR, and its TCRdb copy is limited to in-frame clones, with some not included. Here the sample spans some 120,000 clones, roughly 89% being singletons. J was trimmed by 0 bases and V by 1 base; bases with no gene match: 11. The CDR3 loop spans 21 amino acids. CDR1 is SGHTA and CDR2 is FQGTGA in the germline V gene. The data stem from a study of T cell responses to AZD1222 COVID-19 vaccine. Study-level information: Both about-4-week and about-12-week second-dose recipients were combined.

This receptor was identified in an adult in good health. V and J are TRBV7-3 and TRBJ2-1, with 14 nucleotides matching TRBD2. The input for sequencing was peripheral blood, taken on day 0 of AZD1222 vaccination. CDR3 bases: TGTGCCAGCAGCTTAATTCCGGGACTAGCGGGAGAGGGTCTCTCCTACAATGAGCAGTTCTTC. This gives the protein CASSLIPGLAGEGLSYNEQFF.